This record looks at one T cell receptor beta chain sequence and its context. Its antigen is not known. This sample was taken from a study of CXCR3-negative and CXCR3-positive naive CD8 T cells. The method, 5' RACE with UMI labels, was used to prepare the TRB cDNA libraries. Using the 5' RACE reads, TCRdb records one entry per CDR3 protein without DNA. Its listing shows tens of thousands of distinct CDR3 sequences. Study-level findings and limits: The study found CXCR3 expression partially decreased after cryopreservation and ran most assays on fresh PBMCs.

CDR1 is MRHNA, CDR2 SNTAGT, per germline. There are 14 residues in the CDR3. The chain has TRBV6-4 and TRBJ2-2. Sample: naive CXCR3- CD8+ T cells from blood. Subset reported: CD45RO-CCR7+CD27+CD95- naive CD8+ T cells lacking CXCR3 (TNR3-). This clonotype was obtained from a human donor in good health. Some clones in this sample may be carry-over from other donors' samples. CDR3 sequence: CASSDRADTGELFF.